The 3 T cell receptor beta chains below come from one sample, sequenced in a study of metastatic and nonmetastatic thyroid tumors. Through MiXCR, TCRdb re-clonotyped the PCR reads. The table includes about 19,000 clones, under 45% detected once. The entire patient cohort was treatment-naive prior to thyroid surgery. Sequencing was carried out using tumor tissue. The source is a female donor with papillary thyroid cancer or a benign thyroid nodule (not recorded which). Some clones in this sample may be carry-over from other donors' samples.

V usage is TRBV5-8 and J usage is TRBJ2-7, with 8 bases matching TRBD1. The length of the CDR3 is 15 residues. Trimming removed 2 bases from V and 0 bases from J; junction bases left unmatched: 4. Per germline, CDR1 SGHTS and CDR2 YDEGEE. CDR3 sequence: CASSFYGTGSYEQYF. The CDR3 region has the DNA TGTGCCAGCAGCTTCTATGGGACAGGCTCCTACGAGCAGTACTTC. Variable domain in full (rest from reference TRBV5-8 and TRBJ2-7): EAGVTQSPTHLIKTRGQQATLRCSPISGHTSVYWYQQALGLGLQFLLWYDEGEERNRGNFPPRFSGRQFPNYSSELNVNALELEDSALYLCASSFYGTGSYEQYFGPGTRLTVT.

The rearrangement uses TRBV30 and TRBJ1-1; 8 bases align to TRBD1. Looked up from germline, CDR1 is GTSNPN and CDR2 is SVGIG (reference sequence). Trimming removed 0 bases from V and 1 base from J; junction bases left unmatched: 1. CDR3 size: 14 residues. CDR3 amino acids: CAWSVGTGNTEAFF. The CDR3 DNA follows: TGTGCCTGGAGTGTGGGGACAGGGAACACTGAAGCTTTCTTT.

A note on this clone: A much more abundant neighbour one base away suggests this may be a read error. This sequence joins TRBV6-1 and TRBJ2-2; D is perhaps TRBD1 (5 bases). The CDR3 is 15 residues long. CDR1 is MNHNS, CDR2 SASEGT, per germline. Here the CDR3 DNA reads TGTGCCGGCAGTGAAGGACATAGGGAATCCGGGGAGCTGTTTTTT. It translates to CAGSEGHRESGELFF.